This T cell receptor (beta chain) was identified in a study of T cell responses to AZD1222 COVID-19 vaccine. Assay used: immunoSEQ multiplex PCR; TCRdb lists only in-frame clones, some missing. The sample includes about 73,000 clones, 89% of them seen just once. Study-level points and caveats: Regions left unmutated in variants are reportedly the target of nearly half of spike-specific TCRs. It should be noted that donors were predominantly white British and more often female, and clonal diversity was possibly underestimated.

It was second doses at about 4 or about 12 weeks that were pooled. With respect to this clone: Its target is unknown.

The source material was peripheral blood, sampled 28 days after the second AZD1222 dose. The sequence derives from an adult who received the AZD1222 COVID-19 vaccine.

CDR3 sequence (DNA): TGTGCCAGCAGCTTAGTGGGGGGTCCCTCTGGAAACACCATATATTTT. It codes for CASSLVGGPSGNTIYF. The chain combines TRBV7-2 with TRBJ1-3; D might be TRBD1 (5 bases). V lost 1 base and J 0 bases, leaving 10 bases between the germline ends. Germline V CDR1 and CDR2: SGHTA, FQGNSA. CDR3 length: 16 residues.